This T cell receptor (beta chain) was profiled in a study of prognosis after radiotherapy for stage I lung cancer. Study background: With a biologically effective dose of at least 100 Gy, radiotherapy took the form of SBRT split into 3 to 5 fractions. Study results and caveats: After stereotactic body radiation therapy, median unique TCR clones were 6,861, down from around 10,000. Reportedly, the usage of TRBV and TRBJ genes was not the same in patients with and without metastases.

Genomic DNA served as the source from which two-round multiplex PCR generated TCR beta CDR3 amplicons. Each TRBV and TRBJ gene had its own primer in the first PCR round. From the multiplex PCR reads, TCRdb called clonotypes with MiXCR, one entry per CDR3 protein. The table has about 15,000 distinct CDR3 sequences, about a quarter seen once. J lost 4 bases, V lost 5 bases, and 6 bases had no gene match. In germline, CDR1 is MNHNS, CDR2 SASEGT. The CDR3 loop spans 14 amino acids. Each of two time points yielded six milliliters of peripheral venous blood. About this clonotype itself: Its antigen is unidentified.

The sequence came from a donor at least 50 years old with non-small cell lung cancer. The source material was PBMCs, sampled before or after stereotactic body radiation therapy (not recorded which). V gene TRBV6-1 combines with J gene TRBJ1-1; 8 nucleotides match TRBD1. In DNA form, the CDR3 reads TGTGCCAGCAGTCTATGGACAGGGAGCACTGAAGCTTTCTTT. It is translated as CASSLWTGSTEAFF.